This T cell receptor beta chain is from a study of blood T cell repertoires in COVID-19. On the study more broadly: Acute-phase and convalescent COVID-19 samples originated in the United States, Italy and Spain. Sources were T cells, B-cell-depleted T cells, or PBMCs; the material itself was cDNA or gDNA.

This CDR3 has 16 amino acids. Trimming removed 3 bases from V and 3 bases from J, with 18 bases in between. From germline, CDR1 is DFQATT and CDR2 SNEGSKA (reference sequence). Authors' analysis steps: Nucleated cell counts were estimated from reference gene primer amplification. Sequencing was performed with immunoSEQ multiplex PCR; in TCRdb, only in-frame clones are kept and a portion is missing. V, J and clone size are taken as reported in that table, and D and trimming were inferred from the DNA itself. Of 110,000 to 150,000 clones listed, roughly 91% are singletons. This sequence was found in a man aged 60-69 years with active or convalescent COVID-19. Sequencing was done on a sample of peripheral blood. V and J are TRBV20-1 and TRBJ2-1; perhaps TRBD2 as D (5 bases). CDR3 nucleotides: TGCAGTGCTAGTAACCCTTCCAGCGGACTCTACAATGAGCAGTTCTTC. The encoded protein is CSASNPSSGLYNEQFF.